The sequence of this T cell receptor (beta chain) was determined in a study of blood T cell repertoires in COVID-19. Overall study: The samples span acute and convalescent COVID-19 from the United States, Italy and Spain.

The assay was immunoSEQ multiplex PCR, and TCRdb's table has in-frame clones only and misses some. The top ten hold under 8% of the sample, which has more than 200,000 clones, 70% to 90% seen once. V trimming: 0 bases; J trimming: 2 bases; junction bases outside the gene matches: 2. This CDR3 contains 15 residues. Per germline, CDR1 SGHRS and CDR2 YFSETQ. This receptor was taken from a woman aged 30 to 39 with COVID-19, enrolled during active disease. Sequenced: peripheral blood. The chain carries TRBV5-1 and TRBJ1-3; 7 nucleotides match TRBD1. CDR3 DNA sequence: TGCGCCAGCAGCTTGGAGGGGACAGCTGGAAACACCATATATTTT. It translates to CASSLEGTAGNTIYF.